These 24 T cell receptor beta chains were all obtained from the same sample, sequenced in a study of cytomegalovirus exposure and HLA in healthy donors. The primer mix had 60 Vbeta and 13 Jbeta primers. Libraries were prepared by immunoSEQ multiplex PCR; TCRdb keeps only in-frame clonotypes and omits some of them. This sample has roughly 120,000 clones, with roughly four fifths found just once. The specimen sequenced was PBMCs. These receptors all stem from a man between 50 and 59 years old in good health and CMV-seropositive.

This clone was seen a single time. V is TRBV5-1 and J is TRBJ2-2, with TRBD1 matching over 8 bases. Trimming took 4 bases from V and 6 from J; bases not matched to a gene: 14. Germline CDR1 SGHRS, CDR2 YFSETQ. The CDR3 is made up of 17 amino acids. DNA of the CDR3: TGCGCCAGCAGCACGCCCAATCGGGACAGGCCCTCCGGGGAGCTGTTTTTT. This codes for CASSTPNRDRPSGELFF.

CDR3 region: CASSQDPQGAGGYTF. The CDR3 region has the DNA TGCGCCAGCAGCCAAGACCCTCAGGGGGCGGGTGGCTACACCTTC. The V and J genes are TRBV4-3 and TRBJ1-2; 8 positions agree with TRBD1. The CDR3 runs to 15 residues. Germline values: CDR1 LGHNA, CDR2 YSLEER. V gave up 0 bases and J gave up 7 bases; unmatched junction bases: 7.

The chain joins TRBV7-9 to TRBJ2-3; D may be TRBD1 (5 bases). The CDR3 has 15 amino acids. Germline V gene sequence: CDR1 SEHNR, CDR2 FQNEAQ (reference sequence). Trimming took 5 bases from V and 0 from J, leaving 12 bases between them. CDR3 nucleotides: TGTGCCAGCAGCCCAAGACAGAGGAGCACAGATACGCAGTATTTT. This codes for CASSPRQRSTDTQYF.

This chain uses TRBV18 with TRBJ2-5, with 7 bases aligning to TRBD1. V lost 2 bases to trimming and J lost 3 bases; unmatched junction nucleotides: 3. The CDR3 is made up of 14 amino acids. CDR1 is KGHSH, CDR2 LQKENI, per germline. The CDR3 region has the DNA TGTGCCAGCTCACCAACCGGGACAGAAGAGACCCAGTACTTC. This sequence encodes CASSPTGTEETQYF.

The chain joins TRBV9 to TRBJ2-7; no definite D call. CDR3 length: 15 residues. Per germline, CDR1 SGDLS and CDR2 YYNGEE. V dropped 1 base and J dropped 0 bases, with 11 bases sitting between them. The CDR3 sequence: CASSVLPIDSYEQYF. The CDR3 nucleotides read TGTGCCAGCAGCGTACTCCCTATCGACTCCTACGAGCAGTACTTC.

This chain connects TRBV27 to TRBJ2-4; D ambiguous. Germline assignment: CDR1 MNHEY and CDR2 SMNVEV (reference sequence). This CDR3 has 15 amino acids. Trimming took off 2 bases at V and 2 bases at J, with 10 bases between the two ends. The CDR3 region has the DNA TGTGCCAGCAGTTTACGTTCAGGCCCCAAAAACATTCAGTACTTC. It encodes CASSLRSGPKNIQYF.

The CDR3 nucleotides are TGTGCCAGCAGCCTGACAGGGGCTAACTATGGCTACACCTTC. Its protein product is CASSLTGANYGYTF. The chain employs TRBV7-2 and TRBJ1-2, with 8 bases that match TRBD1. The junction had 2 bases not matched to a gene; V was cut back by 5 bases and J by 0 bases. The germline CDR1 and CDR2 sequences are SGHTA and FQGNSA. This CDR3 has 14 residues.

The CDR3 region is CASSEFWEGGGAEAFF. CDR3 bases: TGTGCCAGCAGTGAATTTTGGGAGGGTGGTGGTGCTGAAGCTTTCTTT. The rearrangement uses TRBV2 and TRBJ1-1; D gene ambiguous. The CDR3 covers 16 residues. V lost 2 bases and J lost 6, with 19 bases in between. The germline CDR1 and CDR2 sequences are SNHLY and FYNNEI.

The DNA for the CDR3 is TGTGCCAGCAGCCCGGGACAGCTTTACTACGAGCAGTACTTC. Translation: CASSPGQLYYEQYF. V gene TRBV7-2 combines with J gene TRBJ2-7, with TRBD1 identical over 7 bases. The germline V gene has CDR1 SGHTA and CDR2 FQGNSA. Trimming cost V 5 bases and J 3 bases; bases outside gene matches: 7. The CDR3 spans 14 residues. The entire variable domain, with the rest obtained from reference TRBV7-2 and TRBJ2-7, is as follows: GAGVSQSPSNKVTEKGKDVELRCDPISGHTALYWYRQSLGQGLEFLIYFQGNSAPDKSGLPSDRFSAERTGGSVSTLTIQRTQQEDSAVYLCASSPGQLYYEQYFGPGTRLTVT.

This clone showed up just a few times. DNA for the CDR3: TGTGCCAGCAGCTTGGGGGCGTCCACTGAAGCTTTCTTT. Translating it yields CASSLGASTEAFF. The chain carries TRBV11-3 and TRBJ1-1, with D possibly being TRBD1 (6 bases). The CDR3 is 13 residues long. The germline V and J ends were trimmed by 3 bases and 4 bases, with 9 bases remaining between them. Germline V CDR1 and CDR2: SGHNT, YENEEA.

This clone was detected only a few times. The chain joins TRBV21-1 to TRBJ1-1; the table's D call, TRBD1, was not checked against the DNA. TRBV21-1 is marked as a pseudogene. The CDR3 is 15 amino acids. The CDR3 sequence is CASSLRRQGMTEAFF. The CDR3 DNA reads TGTGCCAGCAGTCTAAGGAGACAGGGCATGACTGAAGCTTTCTTT.

V usage is TRBV9 and J usage is TRBJ1-5, with 8 bases fitting TRBD1. The CDR3 covers 14 residues. Germline-derived CDR1 and CDR2 are SGDLS and YYNGEE. V was pared by 4 bases and J by 3 bases, with 3 bases of the junction left unmatched. In DNA form, the CDR3 reads TGTGCCAGCAGCCCGGGACAGGCCAATCAGCCCCAGCATTTT. It translates to CASSPGQANQPQHF.

The chain links TRBV6-6 to TRBJ1-2; 7 bases are shared with TRBD1. CDR3 length equals 15 residues. Germline V gives CDR1 MNHNY, CDR2 SVGAGI (reference sequence). The trim removed 2 bases at V and 0 bases at J, leaving 3 bases unmatched. The CDR3 sequence: CASSYGTAANYGYTF. CDR3 in DNA: TGTGCCAGCAGTTACGGGACAGCAGCTAACTATGGCTACACCTTC.

In this sample, this clone turned up once. The chain uses TRBV27 and TRBJ1-4, with a weak D call TRBD1 (5 bases). Trimming left V 5 bases short and J 2 bases short, with 12 bases between. The CDR3 consists of 15 residues. Germline values: CDR1 MNHEY, CDR2 SMNVEV (reference sequence). CDR3: CASSRTGTTNEKLFF. Written as DNA, the CDR3 is TGTGCCAGCAGTCGTACAGGTACGACTAATGAAAAACTGTTTTTT.

This rearrangement joins TRBV11-3 to TRBJ1-1; D remains ambiguous. Germline CDR1 is SGHNT and CDR2 is YENEEA. The CDR3 totals 13 residues. V dropped 3 bases and J dropped 4 bases, with 9 bases sitting between them. The CDR3 is CASSFRESTEAFF. CDR3 nucleotides: TGTGCCAGCAGCTTCCGGGAGAGCACTGAAGCTTTCTTT. The whole variable domain, remainder taken from reference TRBV11-3 and TRBJ1-1, is EAGVVQSPRYKIIEKKQPVAFWCNPISGHNTLYWYLQNLGQGPELLIRYENEEAVDDSQLPKDRFSAERLKGVDSTLKIQPAELGDSAVYLCASSFRESTEAFFGQGTRLTVV.

This CDR3 reads CASSLGPLAGGETQYF. The DNA of the CDR3 is TGTGCCAGCAGCTTAGGCCCACTAGCGGGGGGCGAGACCCAGTACTTC. This chain connects TRBV11-3 to TRBJ2-5; 12 nucleotides match TRBD2. The germline V gene encodes CDR1 SGHNT and CDR2 YENEEA. Trimming took 1 base from V and 5 from J; bases not matched to a gene: 5. The CDR3 sequence is 16 residues long.

The chain employs TRBV5-5 and TRBJ1-1; TRBD1 aligns across 7 bases. CDR1 and CDR2 from the germline V gene are SGHKS and YYEKEE (reference sequence). The CDR3 sequence is 15 residues long. J lost 1 base, V lost 4 bases, and 7 bases had no gene match. The CDR3 here is CASSRTGWGNTEAFF. The CDR3 DNA reads TGTGCCAGCAGCCGGACAGGATGGGGGAACACTGAAGCTTTCTTT. The full variable domain, completed using reference TRBV5-5 and TRBJ1-1, is DAGVTQSPTHLIKTRGQQVTLRCSPISGHKSVSWYQQVLGQGPQFIFQYYEKEERGRGNFPDRFSARQFPNYSSELNVNALLLGDSALYLCASSRTGWGNTEAFFGQGTRLTVV.

The V and J genes are TRBV7-2 and TRBJ2-1, with D possibly TRBD2 on 5 matching bases. Trimming cost V 1 base and J 5 bases, with 9 bases left between them. The germline V gene encodes CDR1 SGHTA and CDR2 FQGNSA. This CDR3 has 14 residues. Here the CDR3 DNA reads TGTGCCAGCAGCTTAGTGGACTGGGACAATGAGCAGTTCTTC. This gives the protein CASSLVDWDNEQFF. Together with reference TRBV7-2 and TRBJ2-1, the CDR3 gives the full variable domain: GAGVSQSPSNKVTEKGKDVELRCDPISGHTALYWYRQSLGQGLEFLIYFQGNSAPDKSGLPSDRFSAERTGGSVSTLTIQRTQQEDSAVYLCASSLVDWDNEQFFGPGTRLTVL.

This clone was detected only a few times. V is TRBV6-5 and J is TRBJ2-3; no definite D call. Trimming left V 8 bases short and J 1 base short, with 10 bases between. The germline CDR1 and CDR2 sequences are MNHEY and SVGAGI. The CDR3 is made up of 13 amino acids. CDR3 amino acids: CASLELGTDTQYF. As DNA, the CDR3 is TGTGCCAGCCTCGAATTAGGCACAGATACGCAGTATTTT.

This chain connects TRBV29-1 to TRBJ2-7, with TRBD2 matching 10 bases. This CDR3 is built from 12 residues. Germline values: CDR1 SQVTM, CDR2 ANQGSEA. Trimming at V came to 0 bases and at J to 13 bases, leaving 6 bases not matched to a gene. The CDR3: CSVEDSSGSEYF. The CDR3 nucleotides read TGCAGCGTTGAAGACTCTAGCGGGAGTGAATACTTC.

V usage is TRBV5-1 and J usage is TRBJ2-1, with D tentatively TRBD2 (6 bases). Germline-derived CDR1 and CDR2 are SGHRS and YFSETQ. The CDR3 sequence is 15 residues long. The V end lost 4 bases, the J end lost 5 bases, and 16 bases lay between the germline ends. DNA for the CDR3: TGCGCCAGCAGCCCTCTAGCGTCAGAACACAATGAGCAGTTCTTC. Translating gives CASSPLASEHNEQFF.

This chain links TRBV27 with TRBJ1-6; unclear D gene. V lost 3 bases to trimming and J lost 7 bases, with 19 bases between them. The germline CDR1 and CDR2 sequences are MNHEY and SMNVEV (reference sequence). This CDR3 contains 17 residues. CDR3 residues: CASSLAGLRAGNSPLHF. The DNA for the CDR3 is TGTGCCAGCAGTTTGGCCGGTTTGAGGGCAGGAAATTCACCCCTCCACTTT.

This chain uses TRBV5-1 with TRBJ2-1; 9 nucleotides align to TRBD2. This CDR3 spans 16 amino acids. Germline lookup yields CDR1 SGHRS and CDR2 YFSETQ. The trim removed 5 bases at V and 6 bases at J, leaving 12 bases unmatched. DNA for the CDR3: TGCGCCAGCAGAACCGGGACTAGCCCTGCCCCCAATGAGCAGTTCTTC. Translating it yields CASRTGTSPAPNEQFF.

J is TRBJ1-5 and V is TRBV28, with D possibly matching TRBD1 (6 bases). The CDR3 extends over 14 amino acids. Trimming left V 7 bases short and J 0 bases short, with 10 bases between. Germline-derived CDR1 and CDR2 are MDHEN and SYDVKM. CDR3 DNA sequence: TGTGCCAGCATCCCAGGGGTTAGCAATCAGCCCCAGCATTTT. Its protein product is CASIPGVSNQPQHF.